This T cell receptor (beta chain) was captured by sequencing in a study of T cells in Graves' hyperthyroidism and ophthalmopathy. Study outcomes and limitations: Among clonotypes expanded in thyroid above 0.001, most were also found in blood. The authors' 13 V-J model separated ophthalmopathy from stable hyperthyroidism.

The V and J ends lost 4 bases and 9 bases respectively, with 16 bases between them. The CDR3 sequence is 13 residues long. Germline lookup yields CDR1 MNHEY and CDR2 SVGAGI. Researchers amplified the TCR beta CDR3 regions from RNA transcripts. A set of HTBI primers served as the primers for a first-round RT-PCR of the TCR CDR3. A single record per CDR3 protein comes from TCRdb applying MiXCR to the multiplex PCR reads. Altogether hundreds of thousands of distinct CDR3 sequences are present, about 15% being singletons, with the ten largest covering around 4.1%. A remark on this clonotype: The antigen is not known. Since a much larger clone is just one base distant, this may be a read error.

Exclusion criteria comprised uncontrolled infection, other autoimmune disease, pregnancy or lactation. The diagnoses drew upon clinical symptoms, serum thyroxine and TRAb, thyroid ultrasound and orbital computed tomography. The chain links TRBV6-5 to TRBJ2-7; D unresolved. Source material: blood. The receptor's source is a middle-aged woman with Graves' ophthalmopathy. CDR3 sequence reads: CASSSWADTGQYF. CDR3 coding DNA: TGTGCCAGCAGTTCCTGGGCCGATACTGGGCAGTACTTC.